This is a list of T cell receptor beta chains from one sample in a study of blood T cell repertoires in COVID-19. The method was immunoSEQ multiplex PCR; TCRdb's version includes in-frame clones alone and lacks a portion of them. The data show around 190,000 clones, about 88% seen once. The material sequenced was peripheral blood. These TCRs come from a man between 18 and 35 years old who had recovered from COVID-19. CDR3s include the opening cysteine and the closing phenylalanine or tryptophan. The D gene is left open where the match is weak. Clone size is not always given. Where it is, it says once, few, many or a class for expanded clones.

TGTGCCAGTAGTCAGGGAAATAGGAATACGCAGTATTTT	CASSQGNRNTQYF	TRBJ2-3	NA	TRBV19	NA
TGTGCCATCAGTGAGTCGACGGGACAGGGAAGCGAGCAGTACTTC	CAISESTGQGSEQYF	TRBJ2-7	TRBD1	TRBV10-3	NA
TGTGCCAGCAGTTTAAGAGTACTAGCGGGTATATCCTACGAGCAGTACTTC	CASSLRVLAGISYEQYF	TRBJ2-7	TRBD2	TRBV27	NA
TGTGCCAGCAGTTACTCGACTACTGGCACAGATACGCAGTATTTT	CASSYSTTGTDTQYF	TRBJ2-3	NA	TRBV6-5	NA
TGTGCCAGCAGCCCTGCTGGGACAGTGGATGGCTACACCTTC	CASSPAGTVDGYTF	TRBJ1-2	TRBD1	TRBV7-9	once
TGTGCCAGCAGGCAGCGGACGGTGAACACCGGGGAGCTGTTTTTT	CASRQRTVNTGELFF	TRBJ2-2	NA	TRBV5-4	NA
TGTGCCAGCAGCTTAGCCTTTGGACAGGGGTCGTACGAGCAGTACTTC	CASSLAFGQGSYEQYF	TRBJ2-7	TRBD1	TRBV7-6	few
TGTGCCAGCAGCTTGGGGGGAGGCGAGACTAATGAAAAACTGTTTTTT	CASSLGGGETNEKLFF	TRBJ1-4	NA	TRBV7-9	NA
TGTGCCAGCAGCCGGGACTTCATCTCCTACGAGCAGTACTTC	CASSRDFISYEQYF	TRBJ2-7	NA	TRBV2	NA
TGTGCCAGCTCACCAGGAGGGATCTCCTACGAGCAGTACTTC	CASSPGGISYEQYF	TRBJ2-7	NA	TRBV18	once
TGTGCCAGCAGCGTAGCGGGGTCTCGTGGAAACACCATATATTTT	CASSVAGSRGNTIYF	TRBJ1-3	NA	TRBV9	NA
TGTGCCAGTAGTACTGGACAGGGGGCCCCCGGGGAGCTGTTTTTT	CASSTGQGAPGELFF	TRBJ2-2	TRBD1	TRBV19	NA
TGCGCCAGCAGCTTGGCCGGGATTGAGGGAGCTTTCTTT	CASSLAGIEGAFF	TRBJ1-1	NA	TRBV5-1	NA
TGTGCCAGCAGCCCCAGGGGGGCGGGCGCCTACAATGAGCAGTTCTTC	CASSPRGAGAYNEQFF	TRBJ2-1	NA	TRBV9	once
TGCGCCAGCAGCTCAACGACAGGGCACTCTGGGGCCAACGTCCTGACTTTC	CASSSTTGHSGANVLTF	TRBJ2-6	TRBD1	TRBV5-1	once
TGTGCCAGCAGCCCAGAAAACAGGGGGCAATACGAGCAGTACTTC	CASSPENRGQYEQYF	TRBJ2-7	TRBD1	TRBV11-1	NA
TGTGCCAGCAGCGCCCAGGGGGGCTCGAATGAAAAACTGTTTTTT	CASSAQGGSNEKLFF	TRBJ1-4	TRBD1	TRBV7-2	once
TGCAGCGTTGAAGATCGGGACAGTTACGAGCAGTACTTC	CSVEDRDSYEQYF	TRBJ2-7	TRBD1	TRBV29-1	NA
TGTGCCAGCACACAGGGTGCCACCGGGGAGCTGTTTTTT	CASTQGATGELFF	TRBJ2-2	NA	TRBV27	NA
TGTGCCAGCAGCCCACTAGCGGGGAGTAAAGATACGCAGTATTTT	CASSPLAGSKDTQYF	TRBJ2-3	TRBD2	TRBV14	NA
TGCAGCGCTGAAGACAGGATCTCGAGCCCCCAAGAGACCCAGTACTTC	CSAEDRISSPQETQYF	TRBJ2-5	NA	TRBV29-1	NA
TGTGCCACCAGCAGAGATACCTGGGCTAGCGGGAAAGCAGCGTACAATGAGCAGTTCTTC	CATSRDTWASGKAAYNEQFF	TRBJ2-1	TRBD2	TRBV15	few
TGTGCCAGTAGTACATCCTCTAGCGGGAGACCCTACGAGCAGTACTTC	CASSTSSSGRPYEQYF	TRBJ2-7	TRBD2	TRBV19	NA
TGCGCCAGCAGTGAGGGTCCGGGTATCCCCCCCTACGAGCAGTACTTC	CASSEGPGIPPYEQYF	TRBJ2-7	NA	TRBV5-1	NA